Presented here are 19 T cell receptor beta chains from one specimen sequenced in a study of T cell responses to AZD1222 COVID-19 vaccine. Clones were sequenced by immunoSEQ multiplex PCR, and TCRdb holds only the in-frame ones, with some missing. This sample has 140,000 to 150,000 clones; more than 80% occur once, and the top ten carry 1.6%. The sequencing here drew on peripheral blood, taken on day 0 of AZD1222 vaccination. The receptors were sampled from an adult in good health.

The chain combines TRBV6-5 with TRBJ2-2; either TRBD1 or TRBD2 may fit D (5 bases each). Trimming took off 0 bases at V and 0 bases at J, with 8 bases between the two ends. The CDR3 runs 16 residues. Germline CDR1 is MNHEY and CDR2 is SVGAGI. The chain's CDR3 is CASSYSGVSNTGELFF. In DNA form, the CDR3 reads TGTGCCAGCAGTTACTCGGGGGTCTCGAACACCGGGGAGCTGTTTTTT.

V and J are TRBV11-3 and TRBJ2-3; 14 positions agree with TRBD2. CDR1 and CDR2 (germline): SGHNT, YENEEA. The CDR3 loop spans 16 amino acids. V shed 4 bases and J 5 bases; nucleotides not matched to a gene: 5. CDR3 residues: CASSSGLAGVIDTQYF. CDR3 DNA sequence: TGTGCCAGCAGCTCGGGACTAGCGGGAGTAATAGATACGCAGTATTTT. The full variable domain, its missing parts supplied by reference TRBV11-3 and TRBJ2-3, is EAGVVQSPRYKIIEKKQPVAFWCNPISGHNTLYWYLQNLGQGPELLIRYENEEAVDDSQLPKDRFSAERLKGVDSTLKIQPAELGDSAVYLCASSSGLAGVIDTQYFGPGTRLTVL.

The sample holds one count of this clone. The chain couples TRBV19 to TRBJ2-7, with D perhaps TRBD1 (6 bases). V lost 3 bases, J lost 2 bases, and 14 bases lay in between. CDR3 length: 15 amino acids. Germline V CDR1 and CDR2: LNHDA, SQIVND (reference sequence). This chain's CDR3 is CASSIGQGTTYEQYF. CDR3 coding DNA: TGTGCCAGTAGTATCGGGCAGGGGACGACCTACGAGCAGTACTTC.

The genes are TRBV3-1 (or the pseudogene TRBV3-2) and TRBJ1-3, with TRBD1 identical over 7 bases. V lost 0 bases and J lost 3; bases outside the gene matches: 5. The CDR3 contains 16 residues. Germline CDR1 is LGHDT and CDR2 is YNNKEL (reference sequence). CDR3 amino acids: CASSQDTGQVGNTIYF. CDR3 sequence (DNA): TGTGCCAGCAGCCAAGACACCGGACAGGTTGGAAACACCATATATTTT.

Note on this clone: The sample has other DNA sequences that encode this CDR3 too. This CDR3 reads CASSPGTGGFNEQFF. CDR3 DNA sequence: TGTGCCAGCAGCCCGGGGACAGGGGGCTTTAATGAGCAGTTCTTC. The chain carries TRBV7-9 and TRBJ2-1; 12 bases map to TRBD1. This CDR3 has 15 amino acids. The germline V gene has CDR1 SEHNR and CDR2 FQNEAQ (reference sequence). V was clipped by 5 bases and J by 7 bases; unmatched bases: 6.

This clone was counted a single time. The chain combines TRBV20-1 with TRBJ1-4, with D unclear. V was clipped by 3 bases and J by 0 bases, with 8 bases between them. The CDR3 sequence is 14 residues long. Per the germline V gene, CDR1 is DFQATT and CDR2 is SNEGSKA (reference sequence). CDR3 nucleotides: TGCAGTGCTAGTCGAAAAGCAACTAATGAAAAACTGTTTTTT. It yields the protein CSASRKATNEKLFF.

The genes are TRBV9 and TRBJ2-2; D gene unclear. Trimming shortened V by 0 bases and J by 5 bases, and 8 bases separated the two germline ends. CDR1 is SGDLS and CDR2 is YYNGEE in the germline V gene. This CDR3 contains 14 residues. CDR3 coding DNA: TGTGCCAGCAGCGTAGGGGCACTGACCGGGGAGCTGTTTTTT. As protein: CASSVGALTGELFF.

On this clone: Being one base from a much bigger clone, this may be a read error. The rearrangement links TRBV21-1 to TRBJ1-5. TRBV21-1 counts as a pseudogene. The CDR3 extends over 10 amino acids. DNA for the CDR3: TGTGCCAGCAGCAATCAGCCCCAGCATTTT. This translates into CASSNQPQHF.

A few counts support this clone. The chain couples TRBV12-3 or TRBV12-4 to TRBJ1-4, with TRBD1 as a possible D gene (6 bases). The CDR3 extends over 12 amino acids. V shed 6 bases and J shed 10 bases, with 12 bases lying between them. The CDR3: CASRLGQRKLFF. In DNA, the CDR3 is TGTGCCAGCAGACTAGGACAGCGAAAACTGTTTTTT.

The chain has TRBV11-3 and TRBJ2-7, with 9 bases identical to TRBD1. Germline loops: CDR1 SGHNT, CDR2 YENEEA. With V trimmed by 4 bases and J by 5 bases, 6 bases remained unmatched. The CDR3 totals 14 residues. The CDR3 reads CASSSAGDRDEQYF. CDR3 DNA: TGTGCCAGCAGCTCGGCCGGGGACAGGGACGAGCAGTACTTC.

This sequence joins TRBV19 and TRBJ1-2; D unresolved. Trimming left V 2 bases short and J 3 bases short, with 7 bases between. In germline, CDR1 is LNHDA, CDR2 SQIVND (reference sequence). The CDR3 is 13 amino acids. The CDR3 protein is CASSIKGDYGYTF. The CDR3 DNA reads as TGTGCCAGTAGTATAAAGGGAGACTATGGCTACACCTTC. Full variable domain (rest looked up from reference TRBV19 and TRBJ1-2): DGGITQSPKYLFRKEGQNVTLSCEQNLNHDAMYWYRQDPGQGLRLIYYSQIVNDFQKGDIAEGYSVSREKKESFPLTVTSAQKNPTAFYLCASSIKGDYGYTFGSGTRLTVV.

This chain uses TRBV5-5 with TRBJ1-4; D unresolved. There are 16 residues in the CDR3. V was clipped by 6 bases and J by 7 bases, with 22 bases between them. The germline V gene encodes CDR1 SGHKS and CDR2 YYEKEE (reference sequence). CDR3 residues: CASKVFGGAGGEKLFF. The CDR3 coding sequence is TGTGCCAGCAAGGTCTTCGGAGGCGCGGGTGGTGAAAAACTGTTTTTT.

The genes are TRBV7-9 and TRBJ2-3, with 8 bases identical to TRBD2. With V trimmed by 5 bases and J by 1 base, 5 bases remained unmatched. The CDR3 length is 15 residues. Germline V gene lookup returns CDR1 SEHNR and CDR2 FQNEAQ (reference sequence). CDR3 region: CASSRLATGTDTQYF. The CDR3 DNA sequence: TGTGCCAGCAGCCGACTAGCGACGGGCACAGATACGCAGTATTTT.

The V call is TRBV6-5, the J call TRBJ2-7; D gene unclear. Per the germline V gene, CDR1 is MNHEY and CDR2 is SVGAGI. The CDR3 covers 13 residues. V lost 8 bases to trimming and J lost 1 base, with 12 bases between them. The CDR3 region has the DNA TGTGCCAGCCGAAGTTGGGGTTCCTACGAGCAGTACTTC. This codes for CASRSWGSYEQYF.

The chain joins TRBV5-6 to TRBJ1-6, with D maybe TRBD1 (5 bases). The germline V and J ends were trimmed by 3 bases and 7 bases, with 14 bases remaining between them. CDR1 is SGHDT, CDR2 YYEEEE, per germline. This CDR3 region has 15 residues. The CDR3 bases are TGTGCCAGCAGCTATATACGGGGACCAAATTCACCCCTCCACTTT. Amino acid sequence: CASSYIRGPNSPLHF.

The chain uses TRBV2 and TRBJ2-7, with TRBD2 identical over 7 bases. The CDR3 has 12 residues. CDR1 and CDR2 (germline): SNHLY, FYNNEI. Losses at the gene ends were 11 bases for V and 2 bases for J; bases not matched to a gene: 6. CDR3 amino acids: CADGRVAYEQYF. The CDR3 DNA follows: TGTGCCGATGGGAGGGTTGCCTACGAGCAGTACTTC.

V is TRBV5-3 and J is TRBJ1-1; tentative D call: TRBD1 (5 bases). TRBV5-3 belongs to the ORF category, with a function that is uncertain. The V end lost 4 bases, the J end lost 4 bases, and 14 bases lay between the germline ends. The CDR3 sequence is 14 residues long. This chain's CDR3 is CARSLRTGATEAFF. DNA of the CDR3: TGTGCCAGAAGCCTACGGACCGGGGCCACTGAAGCTTTCTTT.

The chain recombines TRBV18 with TRBJ2-1; weak D call: TRBD2 (6 bases). The germline gives CDR1 KGHSH, CDR2 LQKENI. V dropped 5 bases and J dropped 3 bases, with 14 bases sitting between them. The CDR3 has 15 amino acids. The CDR3 spells CASSSSGGHYNEQFF. As DNA, the CDR3 is TGTGCCAGCTCAAGTAGCGGCGGGCACTACAATGAGCAGTTCTTC.

The CDR3 spells CASSQIWTGFPSYEQYF. CDR3 in DNA: TGTGCCAGCAGTCAGATTTGGACAGGGTTCCCATCCTACGAGCAGTACTTC. This chain links TRBV2 with TRBJ2-7, with 8 bases that match TRBD1. V dropped 5 bases and J dropped 1; count of bases not matched to a gene: 13. CDR3 size: 17 residues. The germline V gene has CDR1 SNHLY and CDR2 FYNNEI. The full variable domain, rest sourced from reference TRBV2 and TRBJ2-7, is EPEVTQTPSHQVTQMGQEVILRCVPISNHLYFYWYRQILGQKVEFLVSFYNNEISEKSEIFDDQFSVERPDGSNFTLKIRSTKLEDSAMYFCASSQIWTGFPSYEQYFGPGTRLTVT.